The 11 T cell receptor beta chains below were found in one sample sequenced in a study of T cell responses to AZD1222 COVID-19 vaccine. TCRdb's copy holds only in-frame clones and misses some; the assay was immunoSEQ multiplex PCR. The sample consists of about 100,000 clones, roughly 90% of them appearing once. Here the sequenced sample was peripheral blood, taken on day 0 of AZD1222 vaccination. These receptors all come from an adult in good health.

The rearrangement uses TRBV12-5 and TRBJ1-1, with D possibly matching TRBD1 (5 bases). CDR1 and CDR2 (germline): LGHNT, FRNRAP. V was cut by 3 bases and J by 4 bases, with 15 bases left in between. The CDR3 length is 15 residues. For the CDR3, the DNA is TGTGCTAGTGGTTTAGGACGGTTTGGGGGCACTGAAGCTTTCTTT. This codes for CASGLGRFGGTEAFF.

In this sample, this clone turned up a few times. This rearrangement joins TRBV2 to TRBJ2-2; 7 bases agree with TRBD2. Germline V gene lookup returns CDR1 SNHLY and CDR2 FYNNEI. CDR3 length equals 15 residues. V trimming: 7 bases; J trimming: 3 bases; junction bases outside the gene matches: 8. The CDR3 loop reads CASMRLAGHTGELFF. CDR3 bases: TGTGCCAGCATGCGACTAGCAGGGCACACCGGGGAGCTGTTTTTT.

The rearrangement links TRBV5-4 to TRBJ2-1; TRBD2 matches at 16 bases. Losses at the gene ends were 3 bases for V and 1 base for J; bases not matched to a gene: 7. From germline, CDR1 is SGHNT and CDR2 YYREEE (reference sequence). The CDR3 is 19 amino acids. CDR3 loop: CASSSGTSGGAGSYNEQFF. CDR3 DNA: TGTGCCAGCAGCTCCGGGACTAGCGGGGGGGCCGGATCCTACAATGAGCAGTTCTTC.

The V and J genes are TRBV30 and TRBJ1-5; the D is unclear. V shed 1 base and J shed 5 bases, with 12 bases lying between them. The CDR3 extends over 14 amino acids. Germline V CDR1 and CDR2: GTSNPN, SVGIG (reference sequence). The CDR3 region has the DNA TGTGCCTGGAGTGAAGAGTTTCTTTATCAGCCCCAGCATTTT. Its protein product is CAWSEEFLYQPQHF.

The chain is built from TRBV4-2 and TRBJ1-2; 7 bases are a match to TRBD1. J lost 2 bases, V lost 0 bases, and 15 bases had no gene match. The CDR3 extends over 19 amino acids. In germline, CDR1 is LGHNA, CDR2 YNFKEQ. CDR3 nucleotides: TGTGCCAGCAGCCAAGAGAGGAGAGGGGGCACGTTGTTGAACTATGGCTACACCTTC. It translates to CASSQERRGGTLLNYGYTF.

This chain connects TRBV28 to TRBJ1-4, with 8 bases that match TRBD1. This CDR3 comprises 15 residues. The V segment lost 5 bases and the J segment 3 bases; nucleotides outside the gene matches: 5. In germline, CDR1 is MDHEN, CDR2 SYDVKM. CDR3 coding DNA: TGTGCCAGCAGTCCAGGGGGCTCAGCTAATGAAAAACTGTTTTTT. This translates into CASSPGGSANEKLFF.

The V gene is TRBV27, the J gene TRBJ1-1; 8 bases line up with TRBD1. Germline CDR1 is MNHEY and CDR2 is SMNVEV (reference sequence). The trim removed 5 bases at V and 0 bases at J, leaving 5 bases unmatched. The CDR3 is made up of 15 amino acids. CDR3 nucleotides: TGTGCCAGCAGTCCACAGGGGGGTCTGAACACTGAAGCTTTCTTT. This gives the protein CASSPQGGLNTEAFF.

The chain is built from TRBV30 and TRBJ2-3; TRBD2 matches 13 bases. From germline, CDR1 is GTSNPN and CDR2 SVGIG (reference sequence). V shed 2 bases and J 9 bases; nucleotides not matched to a gene: 5. The CDR3 contains 14 residues. In DNA form, the CDR3 reads TGTGCCTGGAGTAAAGGACTAGCGGGGGACACGCAGTATTTT. This translates into CAWSKGLAGDTQYF.

The genes are TRBV19 and TRBJ1-3; the match to TRBD1 covers 9 bases. Germline CDR1 LNHDA, CDR2 SQIVND (reference sequence). The CDR3 is 18 residues long. With 0 bases clipped from V and 0 bases from J, the junction kept 6 bases outside the gene matches. CDR3 nucleotides: TGTGCCAGTAGTATAGATCGGGACAGGGAGCGCTCTGGAAACACCATATATTTT. Its protein is CASSIDRDRERSGNTIYF.

The chain couples TRBV11-2 to TRBJ2-1; 11 nucleotides match TRBD2. The germline gives CDR1 SGHAT, CDR2 FQNNGV. The CDR3 length is 15 residues. Germline trimming cut 5 bases from V and 9 bases from J; bases unmatched to any gene: 9. DNA for the CDR3: TGTGCCAGCAGCGCCTTAGCGGGGGGGCGGGCTGAGCAGTTCTTC. The encoded protein is CASSALAGGRAEQFF.

CDR3 protein: CASSPQRHTEAFF. In DNA form, the CDR3 reads TGTGCCAGTAGCCCTCAAAGGCACACTGAAGCTTTCTTT. The genes are TRBV19 and TRBJ1-1; D unclear. V was shortened by 6 bases and J by 3 bases, with 11 bases between the two germline ends. In germline, CDR1 is LNHDA, CDR2 SQIVND (reference sequence). CDR3 size: 13 residues. The whole variable domain, filled in from reference TRBV19 and TRBJ1-1, reads DGGITQSPKYLFRKEGQNVTLSCEQNLNHDAMYWYRQDPGQGLRLIYYSQIVNDFQKGDIAEGYSVSREKKESFPLTVTSAQKNPTAFYLCASSPQRHTEAFFGQGTRLTVV.